This entry lists 32 T cell receptor beta chains sequenced from one sample in a study of T cells in localized non-small cell lung cancer. Some clones are missing from TCRdb's copy, which holds only in-frame ones; the method was immunoSEQ multiplex PCR. The sample carries 45,000 or so clones, roughly 90% recorded once. The sample was PBMCs, taken before any cancer treatment. The receptors originated from a woman aged 40-70 years with stage II lung adenocarcinoma.

Of note for this clone: A junction boundary mismatches the germline segment, possibly from a read error. This chain joins TRBV7-9 and TRBJ2-5, with D perhaps being TRBD1 or TRBD2 (6 bases each). The CDR3 covers 15 residues. CDR1 and CDR2 from the germline V gene are SEHNR and FQNEAQ (reference sequence). The CDR3 loop reads CANSALGGREETQYF. The DNA of the CDR3 is TGTGCCAACAGCGCCTTAGGGGGGCGCGAGGAGACCCAGTACTTC.

The chain couples TRBV15 to TRBJ2-3; the match to TRBD1 covers 7 bases. The CDR3 contains 16 residues. V lost 6 bases, J lost 7 bases, and 16 bases stayed unmatched. Germline V lookup: CDR1 LNHNV, CDR2 YYDKDF (reference sequence). In nucleotides, the CDR3 is TGTGCCACCAGAGAAAGGGACAGTCAGGGAAGAAATACGCAGTATTTT. It specifies CATRERDSQGRNTQYF.

CDR3 sequence reads: CASSFTPHDRVNEKLFF. DNA for the CDR3: TGCGCCAGCAGCTTTACGCCGCACGACAGAGTGAATGAAAAACTGTTTTTT. The chain recombines TRBV5-1 with TRBJ1-4, with D possibly being TRBD1 (5 bases). The CDR3 runs 17 residues. The germline CDR1 and CDR2 sequences are SGHRS and YFSETQ. V shed 2 bases and J shed 5 bases, with 19 bases lying between them.

This chain links TRBV27 with TRBJ1-5; D gene unclear. V lost 2 bases and J 6 bases, leaving 8 bases between the germline ends. This CDR3 is 13 amino acids long. Germline V lookup: CDR1 MNHEY, CDR2 SMNVEV (reference sequence). The CDR3 loop reads CASSLAPGQPQHF. The DNA for the CDR3 is TGTGCCAGCAGTTTAGCGCCGGGTCAGCCCCAGCATTTT.

Only one count was recorded for this clone. This sequence joins TRBV11-2 and TRBJ2-1; possibly TRBD1 for D (5 bases). In germline, CDR1 is SGHAT, CDR2 FQNNGV. The V end lost 1 base, the J end lost 3 bases, and 13 bases lay between the germline ends. The CDR3 spans 16 residues. The CDR3 nucleotides read TGTGCCAGCAGCTTAGGTGTGGGGCTAAACTACAATGAGCAGTTCTTC. Translation: CASSLGVGLNYNEQFF.

The CDR3 sequence is CASSLLPGGADTQYF. CDR3 bases: TGCGCCAGCAGCTTGTTGCCCGGGGGGGCAGATACGCAGTATTTT. The V call is TRBV5-1, the J call TRBJ2-3, with 8 positions matching TRBD2. Looked up from germline, CDR1 is SGHRS and CDR2 is YFSETQ. V was clipped by 1 base and J by 4 bases; unmatched bases: 5. This CDR3 has 15 residues.

V is TRBV6-5 and J is TRBJ1-3; 7 nucleotides agree with TRBD1. V was clipped by 0 bases and J by 1 base; unmatched bases: 3. The CDR3 runs to 16 residues. CDR1 and CDR2 from the germline V gene are MNHEY and SVGAGI. Here the CDR3 reads CASSYSGGRSGNTIYF. CDR3 sequence (DNA): TGTGCCAGCAGTTACTCAGGGGGCAGGTCTGGAAACACCATATATTTT.

The chain carries TRBV29-1 and TRBJ2-2; 7 bases line up with TRBD1. CDR1 is SQVTM, CDR2 ANQGSEA, per germline. The CDR3 is 14 amino acids. Unmatched junction bases numbered 2, after V lost 4 bases and J lost 0 bases. The CDR3 region is CSVGDRSNTGELFF. The CDR3 DNA is TGCAGCGTTGGGGACAGATCGAACACCGGGGAGCTGTTTTTT.

V is TRBV6-6 and J is TRBJ2-1; 12 nucleotides line up with TRBD2. The V segment lost 6 bases and the J segment 14 bases; nucleotides outside the gene matches: 8. From germline, CDR1 is MNHNY and CDR2 SVGAGI (reference sequence). The CDR3 runs 13 residues. CDR3 protein: CASRTSGSLYEFF. The DNA for the CDR3 is TGTGCCAGCAGGACTAGCGGGAGTTTGTATGAGTTCTTC.

The chain carries TRBV5-8 and TRBJ1-2; D is unclear. CDR1 and CDR2 from the germline V gene are SGHTS and YDEGEE. CDR3 length equals 13 residues. Trimming cost V 7 bases and J 2 bases, with 12 bases left between them. As DNA, the CDR3 is TGTGCCAGCGCAATACAGAGAAACTATGGCTACACCTTC. It is translated as CASAIQRNYGYTF.

V is TRBV6-5 and J is TRBJ2-2, with 9 bases lining up with TRBD2. The length of the CDR3 is 14 residues. The germline gives CDR1 MNHEY, CDR2 SVGAGI. V dropped 5 bases and J dropped 8; count of bases not matched to a gene: 6. The CDR3 reads CASSKSGGNGELFF. The CDR3, as DNA: TGTGCCAGCAGTAAGAGCGGGGGGAATGGGGAGCTGTTTTTT.

V gene TRBV28 combines with J gene TRBJ2-1; a weak D match, TRBD2 (5 bases). V was trimmed by 3 bases and J by 3 bases, leaving 9 bases between them. CDR1 and CDR2 from the germline V gene are MDHEN and SYDVKM. CDR3 length: 14 amino acids. CDR3: CASSLRENYNEQFF. The CDR3 coding sequence is TGTGCCAGCAGTTTGAGGGAGAACTACAATGAGCAGTTCTTC.

The chain is built from TRBV6-1 and TRBJ2-7, with 8 bases aligning to TRBD2. Germline values: CDR1 MNHNS, CDR2 SASEGT. The V segment lost 6 bases and the J segment 4 bases; nucleotides outside the gene matches: 11. CDR3 length equals 15 residues. The CDR3 nucleotides read TGTGCCAGCAGGGTTAGCGGGACGGGTTTGTACGAGCAGTACTTC. Translated: CASRVSGTGLYEQYF.

This chain connects TRBV18 to TRBJ2-2; D unresolved. The CDR3 consists of 14 residues. CDR1 is KGHSH, CDR2 LQKENI, per germline. Deletions cut 4 bases from V and 3 bases from J, with 9 bases between. This CDR3 is CASSQARYTGELFF. The CDR3 bases are TGTGCCAGCTCACAAGCTCGGTACACCGGGGAGCTGTTTTTT.

The chain links TRBV5-1 to TRBJ1-2; D unresolved. Trimming took off 0 bases at V and 8 bases at J, with 17 bases between the two ends. The CDR3 has 15 amino acids. Per germline, CDR1 SGHRS and CDR2 YFSETQ. The CDR3 loop reads CASSLAPSQWSGYTF. CDR3 coding DNA: TGCGCCAGCAGCTTGGCTCCTAGCCAGTGGTCCGGCTACACCTTC. Complete variable domain (other parts from reference TRBV5-1 and TRBJ1-2): KAGVTQTPRYLIKTRGQQVTLSCSPISGHRSVSWYQQTPGQGLQFLFEYFSETQRNKGNFPGRFSGRQFSNSRSEMNVSTLELGDSALYLCASSLAPSQWSGYTFGSGTRLTVV.

The V call is TRBV6-5, the J call TRBJ2-7; D remains ambiguous. Trimming stripped 4 bases from V and 7 bases from J, with 17 bases between. CDR1 is MNHEY and CDR2 is SVGAGI in the germline V gene. The CDR3 consists of 14 residues. The CDR3 nucleotides read TGTGCCAGCAGTTCCTCGGTCCCGGCAGAGGAGCAGTACTTC. This gives the protein CASSSSVPAEEQYF.

The chain couples TRBV7-8 to TRBJ2-2; the D gene is possibly TRBD2 (7 bases). Germline V gene sequence: CDR1 SGHVS, CDR2 FQNEAQ. V lost 5 bases to trimming and J lost 1 base, with 14 bases between them. The CDR3 sequence is 16 residues long. CDR3 bases: TGTGCCAGCAGCCCTCGGGGGGCAGGGAACACCGGGGAGCTGTTTTTT. Protein product: CASSPRGAGNTGELFF.

The V and J genes are TRBV5-1 and TRBJ1-3, with D maybe TRBD1 (5 bases). The V end was cut by 3 bases, the J end by 0 bases, with 13 bases between. The CDR3 has 16 residues. Germline V gene sequence: CDR1 SGHRS, CDR2 YFSETQ. CDR3 coding DNA: TGCGCCAGCAGCTCCCAGGGCCCGGACTCTGGAAACACCATATATTTT. Residues: CASSSQGPDSGNTIYF.

This sequence joins TRBV19 and TRBJ2-1, with 7 nucleotides matching TRBD2. CDR3 length equals 15 residues. The V and J ends lost 3 bases and 5 bases, in that order; junction bases with no gene match: 7. Germline loops: CDR1 LNHDA, CDR2 SQIVND (reference sequence). The CDR3 nucleotides read TGTGCCAGTAGTATCATAGCGGGCTTCCACAATGAGCAGTTCTTC. Translated, it gives CASSIIAGFHNEQFF.

The chain is built from TRBV28 and TRBJ1-1; D ambiguous. Trimming cost V 5 bases and J 1 base, with 17 bases left between them. This CDR3 spans 16 amino acids. Germline values: CDR1 MDHEN, CDR2 SYDVKM. CDR3 DNA sequence: TGTGCCAGCAGTGCACCTCCGGGCCTCTCGAACACTGAAGCTTTCTTT. Translation: CASSAPPGLSNTEAFF. The variable domain in full, completed from reference TRBV28 and TRBJ1-1, reads DVKVTQSSRYLVKRTGEKVFLECVQDMDHENMFWYRQDPGLGLRLIYFSYDVKMKEKGDIPEGYSVSREKKERFSLILESASTNQTSMYLCASSAPPGLSNTEAFFGQGTRLTVV.

V usage is TRBV27 and J usage is TRBJ2-7; 7 nucleotides align to TRBD2. CDR1 is MNHEY and CDR2 is SMNVEV in the germline V gene (reference sequence). The CDR3 runs 15 residues. V shed 6 bases and J 5 bases; nucleotides not matched to a gene: 13. The CDR3, as DNA: TGTGCCAGCAGCAATATGGCGGGAGTCTTACACGAGCAGTACTTC. Amino acid sequence: CASSNMAGVLHEQYF.

This chain uses TRBV5-5 with TRBJ2-5; D uncertain. Germline V gene lookup returns CDR1 SGHKS and CDR2 YYEKEE (reference sequence). Trimming took off 4 bases at V and 5 bases at J, with 15 bases between the two ends. The CDR3 extends over 14 amino acids. The CDR3 reads CASSVGPLGETQYF. Written as DNA, the CDR3 is TGTGCCAGCAGCGTGGGCCCTCTCGGGGAGACCCAGTACTTC.

This rearrangement joins TRBV6-5 to TRBJ1-1; the D is unclear. V was trimmed by 4 bases and J by 11 bases, leaving 23 bases between them. Germline values: CDR1 MNHEY, CDR2 SVGAGI. This CDR3 has 15 amino acids. CDR3 sequence (DNA): TGTGCCAGCAGTTTGGATCCAAGTTTCCGACGGTCCGCTTTCTTT. Residues: CASSLDPSFRRSAFF.

The rearrangement uses TRBV10-3 and TRBJ1-2; D not resolved. V lost 8 bases, J lost 3 bases, and 16 bases lay in between. This CDR3 contains 14 residues. In germline, CDR1 is ENHRY, CDR2 SYGVKD. DNA for the CDR3: TGTGCCATCCTAGTGGAGAGTCCAGACTATGGCTACACCTTC. It yields the protein CAILVESPDYGYTF.

The chain links TRBV5-1 to TRBJ1-1; D remains ambiguous. The CDR3 consists of 11 residues. CDR1 is SGHRS and CDR2 is YFSETQ in the germline V gene. Deletions cut 7 bases from V and 1 base from J, with 5 bases between. The CDR3 DNA reads TGCGCCAGCCCGGGGAACACTGAAGCTTTCTTT. Its protein is CASPGNTEAFF.

The chain is built from TRBV19 and TRBJ2-5, with a possible D match to TRBD1 (8 bases). V lost 5 bases and J 5 bases, leaving 21 bases between the germline ends. The CDR3 is made up of 16 amino acids. CDR1 is LNHDA, CDR2 SQIVND, per germline (reference sequence). CDR3: CASSPFGQGGRETQYF. CDR3 bases: TGTGCCAGTAGTCCCTTCGGACAGGGAGGGAGGGAGACCCAGTACTTC. The full variable domain, its missing parts supplied by reference TRBV19 and TRBJ2-5, is DGGITQSPKYLFRKEGQNVTLSCEQNLNHDAMYWYRQDPGQGLRLIYYSQIVNDFQKGDIAEGYSVSREKKESFPLTVTSAQKNPTAFYLCASSPFGQGGRETQYFGPGTRLLVL.

The V and J genes are TRBV7-8 and TRBJ1-1; 7 bases line up with TRBD1. The V gene end was trimmed by 7 bases and the J gene end by 0 bases; junction bases not matched to a gene: 8. This CDR3 spans 15 amino acids. Germline-derived CDR1 and CDR2 are SGHVS and FQNEAQ. This chain's CDR3 is CASNQGERMNTEAFF. The CDR3 bases are TGTGCCAGCAATCAGGGGGAGCGGATGAACACTGAAGCTTTCTTT.

The chain uses TRBV2 and TRBJ2-2, with D perhaps being TRBD1 or TRBD2 (5 bases each). The germline CDR1 and CDR2 sequences are SNHLY and FYNNEI. Trimming cost V 3 bases and J 4 bases, with 15 bases left between them. The CDR3 loop spans 16 amino acids. CDR3 sequence reads: CASSDGAAAGTGELFF. As DNA, the CDR3 is TGTGCCAGCAGTGATGGGGCGGCGGCGGGCACCGGGGAGCTGTTTTTT. Using reference TRBV2 and TRBJ2-2 for the parts outside the CDR3, the full variable domain is EPEVTQTPSHQVTQMGQEVILRCVPISNHLYFYWYRQILGQKVEFLVSFYNNEISEKSEIFDDQFSVERPDGSNFTLKIRSTKLEDSAMYFCASSDGAAAGTGELFFGEGSRLTVL.

V and J are TRBV5-4 and TRBJ2-5, with 11 bases identical to TRBD2. V was pared by 7 bases and J by 1 base, with 9 bases of the junction left unmatched. There are 16 residues in the CDR3. The germline gives CDR1 SGHNT, CDR2 YYREEE (reference sequence). CDR3 region: CASSPSTSGGQETQYF. For the CDR3, the DNA is TGTGCCAGCTCCCCCTCCACTAGCGGGGGCCAAGAGACCCAGTACTTC.

This rearrangement joins TRBV27 to TRBJ2-5, with a possible D match to TRBD1 (6 bases). CDR3 length: 14 amino acids. The germline V and J ends were trimmed by 0 bases and 5 bases, with 10 bases remaining between them. CDR1 MNHEY and CDR2 SMNVEV come from the germline V gene (reference sequence). The DNA of the CDR3 is TGTGCCAGCAGTTTATCTCAGGGGCGGGAGACCCAGTACTTC. It encodes CASSLSQGRETQYF.

The chain uses TRBV19 and TRBJ2-1; D is possibly TRBD1 (6 bases). This CDR3 has 15 amino acids. Trimming stripped 5 bases from V and 0 bases from J, with 11 bases between. The germline gives CDR1 LNHDA, CDR2 SQIVND (reference sequence). As DNA, the CDR3 is TGTGCCAGTAGTCCGGACAGTAGCTCCTACAATGAGCAGTTCTTC. Protein sequence: CASSPDSSSYNEQFF.

The rearrangement links TRBV27 to TRBJ2-1; 8 nucleotides align to TRBD2. The V gene's germline CDR1 is MNHEY and CDR2 SMNVEV (reference sequence). V lost 6 bases and J lost 3; bases outside the gene matches: 7. CDR3 length equals 15 residues. In DNA form, the CDR3 reads TGTGCCAGCAGCAAAGCGGGAGTGGGCTACAATGAGCAGTTCTTC. It encodes CASSKAGVGYNEQFF.